The entry that follows covers one T cell receptor beta chain sequence. It has no known antigen specificity. Nothing much larger sits one base from this clone, and base qualities are not available. The CDR3 regions of human TCRbeta chains were analyzed by immunosequencing. In the source study's methods: Repertoire TCRs were checked for matches against a reference library of SARS-CoV-2-specific TCRs that had been generated using the MIRA antigen-specificity platform. Breadth was defined as the fraction of unique TCRs that were SARS-CoV-2-associated. Depth was defined as the fraction of total T cells that were SARS-CoV-2-associated. Using the MIRA data, each spike-specific TCR was mapped to the spike region that the TCR reacts to and placed in a CD4 or CD8 class. Log10-transformed breadth and depth values were compared by one-way ANOVA with Sidak's multiple comparisons tests. The immuneACCESS repertoire file appears here via TCRdb, limited to in-frame rearrangements. These files lack a portion of the clones; in checked studies, under half of the deficit traces to unresolved V genes, and the cause of the others is not known. V, J and clone size are those of that table, while D and trimming were read from the DNA. The sample profile shows around 140,000 clones; more than 85% of them were found once. The ten most abundant clones make up about 3.5% of the sample.

The entry originates in a study of T cell responses to AZD1222 COVID-19 vaccine (dated by TCRdb to the early 2020s). For the study in its entirety: AZD1222 recipients whose second dose came at about 4 weeks and those whose second dose came at about 12 weeks were combined into one group, since spike-specific TCR depth and breadth did not differ between the two schedules. TCR sequencing was performed for about 240 trial participants, of whom roughly 200 were given two doses of AZD1222 and around 25 were given two doses of MenACWY control vaccine. Trial participants were enrolled by age into subgroups of 18-55, 56-69 and 70-plus years, and roughly 150, 30 and 60 TCR-sequenced participants, respectively, were included in these subgroups.

CDR1 and CDR2, per the germline V gene, are SGDLS and YYNGEE. The trim is 7 bases for V and 8 bases for J, with a gap of 12 bases between the germline ends. CDR3 length: 11 amino acids, cysteine to phenylalanine. Only the CDR3 DNA is retained, 33 bases long and in frame from the first base. General conclusions and limits of the study: After two AZD1222 doses, both the breadth and the depth of spike-specific TCRs were significantly higher than at day 0 and than in MenACWY recipients. The 56-69-year group was small, and its depth increase did not reach significance, likely because of low power. Most participants were white British and females outnumbered males, and the authors suggested that clonal diversity may have been underestimated. Conclusions about previously exposed vaccinees are limited because only six or seven AZD1222 recipients were SARS-CoV-2 seropositive at baseline. The vaccine-associated CD4 TCRs covered the entire spike protein, and the dominant responses fell in regions 160-218 and 743-854. Because no day 14 peak-response samples were available, repertoires were characterized only after the peak T cell response. Reportedly, almost half of the unique spike-specific TCRs recognized epitopes lying outside the regions that are mutated in the B.1.351 and B.1.1.7 variants.

In light of the paper, this sample's time point label describes: baseline before first vaccination. The vaccinee samples were drawn from two UK trials, COV001 and COV002, one of which was a single-blind randomized controlled phase 2/3 trial testing AZD1222 (ChAdOx1 nCoV-19) in healthy adults. For TCRbeta chain sequencing, PBMC samples were collected from trial participants at day 0 and at day 28 after the second dose. The receptor was isolated from an adult in good health. The chain was built from TRBV9 and TRBJ1-2; TRBD1 could be the D gene, as 5 bases match. This sample comprised peripheral blood, obtained on day 0 of AZD1222 vaccination. The CDR3 loop reads CASGGRGGYTF. The nucleotide sequence reads as follows: TGTGCCAGCGGAGGCCGGGGGGGCTACACCTTC.